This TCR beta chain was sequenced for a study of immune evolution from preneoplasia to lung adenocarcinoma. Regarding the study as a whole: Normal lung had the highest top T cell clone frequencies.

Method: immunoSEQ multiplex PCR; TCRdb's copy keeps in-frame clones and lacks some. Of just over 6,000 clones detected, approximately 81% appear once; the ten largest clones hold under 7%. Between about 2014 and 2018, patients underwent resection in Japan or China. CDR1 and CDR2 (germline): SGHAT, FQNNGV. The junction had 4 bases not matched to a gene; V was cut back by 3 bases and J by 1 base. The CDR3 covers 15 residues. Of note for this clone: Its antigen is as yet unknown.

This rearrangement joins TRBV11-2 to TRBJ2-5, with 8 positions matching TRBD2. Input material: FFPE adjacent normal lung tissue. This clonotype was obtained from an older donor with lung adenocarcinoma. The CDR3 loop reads CASSFGTSGQETQYF. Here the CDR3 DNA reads TGTGCCAGCAGCTTTGGCACTAGCGGCCAAGAGACCCAGTACTTC.